Each of the 7 T cell receptor beta chains below was sequenced from the same sample in a study of T cell clonality in common variable immunodeficiency. TCRdb keeps only in-frame clones here, not all; method: immunoSEQ multiplex PCR. Singletons are absent from the sample, which has about 60,000 clones. Sequenced material: peripheral blood mononuclear cells. The receptors here all came from a person aged 18 to 75 in good health.

The table lists this clone with many counts. With the read ending 3 residues before the CDR3 end, the germline J gene is used to fill in that end. The V call is TRBV10-1, the J call TRBJ2-3; D gene uncertain. The germline V and J ends were trimmed by 5 bases and 5 bases, with 14 bases remaining between them. This CDR3 comprises 14 residues. The germline CDR1 and CDR2 sequences are WNHNN and SYGVQD (reference sequence). Incomplete CDR3 DNA: TGCGCCAGCAGTAGGGCTTTGGCAGGAGATACG. This gives the protein CASSRALAGDT. The entire CDR3 is CASSRALAGDTQYF.

This clone was found many times. The CDR3 bases that were read are TGTGCCAGCAGGGGTAGCTTGAGAGCAGATACG. Its translation: CASRGSLRADT. The entire CDR3 is CASRGSLRADTQYF. The chain uses TRBV28 and TRBJ2-3; no clear D. With the read ending 3 residues before the CDR3 end, the germline J gene is used to fill in that end. Germline assignment: CDR1 MDHEN and CDR2 SYDVKM. V shed 6 bases and J shed 4 bases, with 14 bases lying between them. The CDR3 length is 14 residues.

In this sample, this clone turned up a few times. This chain's CDR3 is CASSEQGAEGNTEAFF. CDR3 bases read: TGTGCCAGCAGCGAGCAGGGGGCGGAGGGAAACACTGAA. V gene TRBV13 combines with J gene TRBJ1-1; 8 nucleotides match TRBD1. The CDR3 end lies 3 residues beyond the end of the read and is filled in from the germline J gene. V was clipped by 5 bases and J by 2 bases; unmatched bases: 10. CDR1 and CDR2 from the germline V gene are PRHDT and FYEKMQ (reference sequence). The CDR3 has 16 amino acids.

Ten or more counts support this clone. The read halts 3 residues ahead of the CDR3 end, with the missing end drawn from the germline J gene. J is TRBJ2-7 and V is TRBV20-1; weak D call: TRBD2 (6 bases). This CDR3 has 15 amino acids. Germline CDR1 and CDR2: DFQATT and SNEGSKA (reference sequence). Trimming stripped 0 bases from V and 6 bases from J, with 18 bases between. The CDR3 here is CSARDPSKAGSEQYF. The part of the CDR3 DNA that was read is TGCAGTGCTAGAGATCCCTCTAAGGCGGGAAGCGAG.

This clone has a count of ten or more. The read terminates 3 residues ahead of where the CDR3 ends, so the germline J gene completes it. The V gene is TRBV11-2, the J gene TRBJ1-2; tentatively, D is TRBD1 (6 bases). CDR3 length equals 15 residues. The ends were cut back, 3 bases at V and 4 bases at J, with 15 bases in the middle. The germline CDR1 and CDR2 sequences are SGHAT and FQNNGV. The DNA read from the CDR3 is TGTGCCAGCAGCTTGGTACGGGACACTGGCTATGGC. Its protein product is CASSLVRDTGYG. The whole CDR3 protein is CASSLVRDTGYGYTF.

This clone was detected a few times. The sequenced fragment ends 3 residues before the CDR3 boundary, so the rest is inferred from the germline J gene. This rearrangement joins TRBV16 to TRBJ1-2, with D unclear. Trimming cost V 0 bases and J 4 bases, with 9 bases left between them. The CDR3 is made up of 14 amino acids. Germline V gene sequence: CDR1 KGHSY, CDR2 FQNENV. The sequenced CDR3 bases are TGTGCCAGCAGCCAATCATCCCTAGCCTATGGC. Translation gives CASSQSSLAYG. The complete CDR3 protein is CASSQSSLAYGYTF.

This clone was observed many times. The CDR3 extends 3 residues past the end of the read, so its final part is completed from the germline J gene. The V gene is TRBV6-1, the J gene TRBJ2-7, with D unresolved. This CDR3 is 12 amino acids long. Germline values: CDR1 MNHNS, CDR2 SASEGT. Trimming cost V 4 bases and J 3 bases, with 7 bases left between them. CDR3 sequence: CASSVNSYEQYF. CDR3 bases read: TGTGCCAGCAGTGTTAACAGCTACGAG.